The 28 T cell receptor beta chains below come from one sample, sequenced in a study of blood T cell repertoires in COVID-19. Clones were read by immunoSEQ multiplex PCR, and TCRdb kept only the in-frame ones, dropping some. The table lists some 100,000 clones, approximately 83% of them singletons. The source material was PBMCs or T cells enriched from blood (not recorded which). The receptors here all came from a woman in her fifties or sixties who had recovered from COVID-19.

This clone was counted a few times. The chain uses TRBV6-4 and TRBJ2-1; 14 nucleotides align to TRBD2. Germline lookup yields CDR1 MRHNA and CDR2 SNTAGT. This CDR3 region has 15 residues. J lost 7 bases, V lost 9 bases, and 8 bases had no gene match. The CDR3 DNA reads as TGTGCCAGTACTCCGACTAGCGGGGGGGCAAATGAGCAGTTCTTC. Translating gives CASTPTSGGANEQFF.

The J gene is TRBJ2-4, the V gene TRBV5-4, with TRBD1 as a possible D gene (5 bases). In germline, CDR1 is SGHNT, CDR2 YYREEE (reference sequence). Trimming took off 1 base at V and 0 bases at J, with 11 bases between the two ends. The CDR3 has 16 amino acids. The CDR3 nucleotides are TGTGCCAGCAGCTTGAGTCAGGGCACAGCCAAAAACATTCAGTACTTC. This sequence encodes CASSLSQGTAKNIQYF.

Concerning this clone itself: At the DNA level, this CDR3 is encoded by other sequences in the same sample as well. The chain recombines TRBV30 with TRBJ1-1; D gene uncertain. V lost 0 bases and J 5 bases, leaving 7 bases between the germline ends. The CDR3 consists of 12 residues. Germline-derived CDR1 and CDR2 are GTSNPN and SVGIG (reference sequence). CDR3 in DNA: TGTGCCTGGAGTGTATCCAGGACTGAAGCTTTCTTT. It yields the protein CAWSVSRTEAFF. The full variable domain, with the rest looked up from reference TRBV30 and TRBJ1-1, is SQTIHQWPATLVQPVGSPLSLECTVEGTSNPNLYWYRQAAGRGLQLLFYSVGIGQISSEVPQNLSASRPQDRQFILSSKKLLLSDSGFYLCAWSVSRTEAFFGQGTRLTVV.

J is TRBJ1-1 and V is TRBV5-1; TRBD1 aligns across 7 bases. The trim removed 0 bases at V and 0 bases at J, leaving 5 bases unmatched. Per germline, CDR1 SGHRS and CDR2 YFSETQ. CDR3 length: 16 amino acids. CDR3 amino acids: CASSLVTGPMNTEAFF. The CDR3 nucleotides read TGCGCCAGCAGCTTGGTGACAGGGCCCATGAACACTGAAGCTTTCTTT.

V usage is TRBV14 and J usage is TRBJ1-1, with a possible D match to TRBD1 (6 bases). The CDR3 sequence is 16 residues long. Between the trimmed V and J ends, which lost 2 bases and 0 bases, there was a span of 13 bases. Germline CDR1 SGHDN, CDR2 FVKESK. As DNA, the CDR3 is TGTGCCAGCAGCCAATTTTCAGGGGCGATGAACACTGAAGCTTTCTTT. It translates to CASSQFSGAMNTEAFF.

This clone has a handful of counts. CDR3 nucleotide sequence: TGTGCCAGCAGCTCCCAACTAGGGTCTGGCTACACCTTC. Protein: CASSSQLGSGYTF. This chain links TRBV7-3 with TRBJ1-2, with unresolved D. The CDR3 runs to 13 residues. Trimming stripped 4 bases from V and 7 bases from J, with 13 bases between. Germline V gives CDR1 SGHTA, CDR2 FQGTGA. The variable domain in full, with the rest retrieved from reference TRBV7-3 and TRBJ1-2, is GAGVSQTPSNKVTEKGKYVELRCDPISGHTALYWYRQSLGQGPEFLIYFQGTGAADDSGLPNDRFFAVRPEGSVSTLKIQRTERGDSAVYLCASSSQLGSGYTFGSGTRLTVV.

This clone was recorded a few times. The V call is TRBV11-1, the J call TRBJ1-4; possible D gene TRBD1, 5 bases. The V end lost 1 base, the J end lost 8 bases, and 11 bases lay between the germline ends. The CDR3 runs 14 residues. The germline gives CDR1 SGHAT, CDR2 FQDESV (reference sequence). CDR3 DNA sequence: TGTGCCAGCAGCTTAGAGCGACAGTCAGAAAAACTGTTTTTT. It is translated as CASSLERQSEKLFF.

CDR3 amino acids: CASSIRGGTEAFF. CDR3 sequence (DNA): TGTGCCAGCAGCATTAGAGGGGGCACTGAAGCTTTCTTT. The genes are TRBV7-9 and TRBJ1-1, with D possibly matching TRBD1 (6 bases). The CDR3 contains 13 residues. Germline-derived CDR1 and CDR2 are SEHNR and FQNEAQ (reference sequence). Deletions cut 5 bases from V and 4 bases from J, with 11 bases between.

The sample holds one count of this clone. CDR3 in DNA: TGTGCCAGCAGTGAAACAGCCTACACCTACGAGCAGTACTTC. Translated, it gives CASSETAYTYEQYF. The rearrangement joins TRBV2 to TRBJ2-7; no reliable D call. Germline-derived CDR1 and CDR2 are SNHLY and FYNNEI. V shed 2 bases and J shed 2 bases, with 10 bases lying between them. The CDR3 covers 14 residues.

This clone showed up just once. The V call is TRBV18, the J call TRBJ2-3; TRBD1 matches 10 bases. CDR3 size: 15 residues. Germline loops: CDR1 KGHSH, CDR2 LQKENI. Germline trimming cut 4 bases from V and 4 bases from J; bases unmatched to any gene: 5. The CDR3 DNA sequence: TGTGCCAGCTCACAGACGGGACAGGGGTCAGATACGCAGTATTTT. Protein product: CASSQTGQGSDTQYF.

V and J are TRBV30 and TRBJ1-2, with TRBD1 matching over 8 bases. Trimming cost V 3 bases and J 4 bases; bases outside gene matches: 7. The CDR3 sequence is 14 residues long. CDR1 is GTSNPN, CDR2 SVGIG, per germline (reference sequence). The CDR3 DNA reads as TGTGCCTGGAGCCGACAGGGGATGGGCTATGGCTACACCTTC. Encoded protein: CAWSRQGMGYGYTF. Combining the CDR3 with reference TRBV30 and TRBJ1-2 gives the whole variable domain SQTIHQWPATLVQPVGSPLSLECTVEGTSNPNLYWYRQAAGRGLQLLFYSVGIGQISSEVPQNLSASRPQDRQFILSSKKLLLSDSGFYLCAWSRQGMGYGYTFGSGTRLTVV.

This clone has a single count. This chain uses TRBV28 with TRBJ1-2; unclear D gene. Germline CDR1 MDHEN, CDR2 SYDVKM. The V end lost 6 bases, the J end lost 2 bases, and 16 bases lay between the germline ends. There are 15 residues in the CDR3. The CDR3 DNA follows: TGTGCCAGCAGCCTAAAGAGAATCTTAAACTATGGCTACACCTTC. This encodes CASSLKRILNYGYTF.

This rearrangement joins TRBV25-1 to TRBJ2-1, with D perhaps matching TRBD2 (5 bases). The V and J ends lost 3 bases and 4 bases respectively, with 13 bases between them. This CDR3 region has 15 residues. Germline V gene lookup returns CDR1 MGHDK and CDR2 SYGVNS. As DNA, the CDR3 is TGTGCCAGCAGTGATCCGGGAAGGAGTTACAATGAGCAGTTCTTC. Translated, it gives CASSDPGRSYNEQFF.

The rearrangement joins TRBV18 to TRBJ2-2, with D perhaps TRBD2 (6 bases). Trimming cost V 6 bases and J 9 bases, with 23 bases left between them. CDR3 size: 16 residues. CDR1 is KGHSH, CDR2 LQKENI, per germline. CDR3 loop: CASSASETSFRRELFF. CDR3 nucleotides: TGTGCCAGCTCTGCGAGCGAAACTAGCTTTCGAAGGGAGCTGTTTTTT.

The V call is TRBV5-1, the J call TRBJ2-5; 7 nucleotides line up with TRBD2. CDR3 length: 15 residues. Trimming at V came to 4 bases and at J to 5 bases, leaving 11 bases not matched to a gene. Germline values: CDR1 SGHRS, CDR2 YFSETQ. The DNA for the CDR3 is TGCGCCAGCAGCCTGATTGGACTAGTCGGGGAGACCCAGTACTTC. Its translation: CASSLIGLVGETQYF. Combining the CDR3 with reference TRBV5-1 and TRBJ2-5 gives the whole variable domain KAGVTQTPRYLIKTRGQQVTLSCSPISGHRSVSWYQQTPGQGLQFLFEYFSETQRNKGNFPGRFSGRQFSNSRSEMNVSTLELGDSALYLCASSLIGLVGETQYFGPGTRLLVL.

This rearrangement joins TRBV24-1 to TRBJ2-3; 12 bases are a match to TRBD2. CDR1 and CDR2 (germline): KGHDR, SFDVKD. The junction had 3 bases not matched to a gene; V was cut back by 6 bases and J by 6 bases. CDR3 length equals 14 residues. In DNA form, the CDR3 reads TGTGCCACCAGTCGACTAGCGGGGGTTGATACGCAGTATTTT. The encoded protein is CATSRLAGVDTQYF.

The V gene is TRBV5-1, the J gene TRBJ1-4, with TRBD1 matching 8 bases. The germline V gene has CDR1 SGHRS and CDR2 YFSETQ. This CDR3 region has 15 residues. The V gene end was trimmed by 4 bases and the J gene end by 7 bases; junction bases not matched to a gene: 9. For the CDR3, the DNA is TGCGCCAGCAGCCCGGGACAGGCTGGGCGTGAAAAACTGTTTTTT. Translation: CASSPGQAGREKLFF. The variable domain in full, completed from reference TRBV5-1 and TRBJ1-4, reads KAGVTQTPRYLIKTRGQQVTLSCSPISGHRSVSWYQQTPGQGLQFLFEYFSETQRNKGNFPGRFSGRQFSNSRSEMNVSTLELGDSALYLCASSPGQAGREKLFFGSGTQLSVL.

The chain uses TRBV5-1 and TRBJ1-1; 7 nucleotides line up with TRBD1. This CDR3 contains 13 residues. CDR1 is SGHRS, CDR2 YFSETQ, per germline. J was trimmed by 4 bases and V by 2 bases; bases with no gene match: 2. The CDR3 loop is CASSLGGITEAFF. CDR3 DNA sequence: TGCGCCAGCAGCTTAGGGGGCATCACTGAAGCTTTCTTT.

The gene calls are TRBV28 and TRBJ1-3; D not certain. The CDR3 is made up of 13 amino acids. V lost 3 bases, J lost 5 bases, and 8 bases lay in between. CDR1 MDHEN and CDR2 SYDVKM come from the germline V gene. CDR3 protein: CASSLSIRNTIYF. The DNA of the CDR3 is TGTGCCAGCAGTTTGAGTATCAGAAACACCATATATTTT.

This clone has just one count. The CDR3 is CASSLVGTGGPEAFF. CDR3 sequence (DNA): TGTGCCAGCAGCTTGGTGGGGACAGGGGGGCCTGAAGCTTTCTTT. The genes are TRBV5-4 and TRBJ1-1; TRBD1 agrees at 11 bases. CDR1 SGHNT and CDR2 YYREEE come from the germline V gene (reference sequence). The CDR3 covers 15 residues. J was trimmed by 6 bases and V by 0 bases; bases with no gene match: 4.

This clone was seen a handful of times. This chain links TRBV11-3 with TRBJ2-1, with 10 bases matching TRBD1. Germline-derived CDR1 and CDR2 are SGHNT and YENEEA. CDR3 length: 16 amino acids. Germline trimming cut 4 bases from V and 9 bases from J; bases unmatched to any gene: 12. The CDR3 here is CASSSGQGDFYGEQFF. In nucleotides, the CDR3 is TGTGCCAGCAGCTCCGGACAGGGGGATTTTTACGGTGAGCAGTTCTTC.

The CDR3 nucleotides read TGTGCCAGCAGCTCAGACGGGTTGGGCTATGGCTACACCTTC. Translating it yields CASSSDGLGYGYTF. The V and J genes are TRBV9 and TRBJ1-2; D remains unclear. Germline CDR1 is SGDLS and CDR2 is YYNGEE. CDR3 length equals 14 residues. Deletions cut 4 bases from V and 4 bases from J, with 14 bases between. The complete variable domain, with remaining parts taken from reference TRBV9 and TRBJ1-2, reads DSGVTQTPKHLITATGQRVTLRCSPRSGDLSVYWYQQSLDQGLQFLIQYYNGEERAKGNILERFSAQQFPDLHSELNLSSLELGDSALYFCASSSDGLGYGYTFGSGTRLTVV.

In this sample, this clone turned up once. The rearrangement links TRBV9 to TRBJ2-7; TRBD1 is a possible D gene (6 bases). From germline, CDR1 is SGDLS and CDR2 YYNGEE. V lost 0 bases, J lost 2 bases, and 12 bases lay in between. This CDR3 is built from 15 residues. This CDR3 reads CASSVDPGDTYEQYF. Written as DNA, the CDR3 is TGTGCCAGCAGCGTAGATCCCGGGGACACCTACGAGCAGTACTTC.

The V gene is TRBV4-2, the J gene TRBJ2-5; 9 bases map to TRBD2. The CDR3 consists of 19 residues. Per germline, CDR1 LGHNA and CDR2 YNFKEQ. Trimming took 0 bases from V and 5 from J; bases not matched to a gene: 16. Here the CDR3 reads CASSQDREIAGVHGETQYF. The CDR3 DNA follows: TGTGCCAGCAGCCAAGACAGAGAGATAGCGGGAGTACACGGTGAGACCCAGTACTTC.

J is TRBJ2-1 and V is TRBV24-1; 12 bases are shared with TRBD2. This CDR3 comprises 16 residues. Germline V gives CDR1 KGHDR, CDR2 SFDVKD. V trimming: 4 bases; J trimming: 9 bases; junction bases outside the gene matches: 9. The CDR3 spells CATSEFTSGGKGEQFF. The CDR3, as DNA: TGTGCCACCAGTGAGTTTACTAGCGGGGGGAAGGGTGAGCAGTTCTTC.

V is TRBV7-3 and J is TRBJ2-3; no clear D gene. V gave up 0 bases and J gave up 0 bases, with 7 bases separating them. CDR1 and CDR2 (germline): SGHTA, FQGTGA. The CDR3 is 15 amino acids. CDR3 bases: TGTGCCAGCAGCTTAACTGGGCCTAGCACAGATACGCAGTATTTT. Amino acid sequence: CASSLTGPSTDTQYF.

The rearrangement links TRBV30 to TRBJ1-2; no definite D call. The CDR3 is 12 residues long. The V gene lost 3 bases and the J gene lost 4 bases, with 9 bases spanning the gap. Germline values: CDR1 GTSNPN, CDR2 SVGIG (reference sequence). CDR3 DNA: TGTGCCTGGAGCTGGCGGAGCTATGGCTACACCTTC. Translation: CAWSWRSYGYTF.

The CDR3 loop reads CASSLWGAGTEAFF. Written as DNA, the CDR3 is TGTGCCAGCAGCTTGTGGGGCGCTGGGACTGAAGCTTTCTTT. This sequence joins TRBV7-2 and TRBJ1-1; D might be TRBD1 (5 bases). With 3 bases removed from V and 5 bases from J, the gap between germline ends came to 13 bases. Germline V lookup: CDR1 SGHTA, CDR2 FQGNSA. The CDR3 loop spans 14 amino acids. Looking up the rest from reference TRBV7-2 and TRBJ1-1 gives the full variable domain: GAGVSQSPSNKVTEKGKDVELRCDPISGHTALYWYRQSLGQGLEFLIYFQGNSAPDKSGLPSDRFSAERTGGSVSTLTIQRTQQEDSAVYLCASSLWGAGTEAFFGQGTRLTVV.